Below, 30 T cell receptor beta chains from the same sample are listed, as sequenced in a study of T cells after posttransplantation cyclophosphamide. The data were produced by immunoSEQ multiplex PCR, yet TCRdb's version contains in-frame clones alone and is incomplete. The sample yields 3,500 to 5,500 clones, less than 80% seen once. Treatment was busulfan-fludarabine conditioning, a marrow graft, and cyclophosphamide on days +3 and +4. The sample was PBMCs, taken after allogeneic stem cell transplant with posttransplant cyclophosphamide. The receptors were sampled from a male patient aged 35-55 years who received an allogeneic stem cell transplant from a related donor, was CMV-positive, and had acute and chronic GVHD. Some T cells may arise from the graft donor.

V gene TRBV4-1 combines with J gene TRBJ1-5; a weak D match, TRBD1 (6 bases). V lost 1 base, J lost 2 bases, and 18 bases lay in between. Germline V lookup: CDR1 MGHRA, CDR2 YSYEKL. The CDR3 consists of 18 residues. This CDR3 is CASSQVSVGAGGNQPQHF. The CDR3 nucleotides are TGCGCCAGCAGCCAAGTCTCGGTGGGCGCAGGGGGCAATCAGCCCCAGCATTTT.

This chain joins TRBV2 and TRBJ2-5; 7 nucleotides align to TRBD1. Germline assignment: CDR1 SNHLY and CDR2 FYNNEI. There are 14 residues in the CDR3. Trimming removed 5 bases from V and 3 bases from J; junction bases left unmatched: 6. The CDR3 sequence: CASSTPTGEETQYF. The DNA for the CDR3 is TGTGCCAGCAGTACTCCTACAGGGGAAGAGACCCAGTACTTC.

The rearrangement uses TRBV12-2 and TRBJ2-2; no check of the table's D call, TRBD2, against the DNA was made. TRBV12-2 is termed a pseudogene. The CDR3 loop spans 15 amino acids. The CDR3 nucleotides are TGTGCAAGTCGCCTGGGACTAGCGACAACCGGGGAGCTGTTTTTT. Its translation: CASRLGLATTGELFF.

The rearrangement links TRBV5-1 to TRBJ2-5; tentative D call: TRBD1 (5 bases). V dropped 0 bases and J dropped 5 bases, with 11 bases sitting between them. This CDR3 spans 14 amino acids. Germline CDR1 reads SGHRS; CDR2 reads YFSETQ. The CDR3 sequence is CASSLVPGRETQYF. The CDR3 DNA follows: TGCGCCAGCAGCTTGGTCCCAGGGCGTGAGACCCAGTACTTC.

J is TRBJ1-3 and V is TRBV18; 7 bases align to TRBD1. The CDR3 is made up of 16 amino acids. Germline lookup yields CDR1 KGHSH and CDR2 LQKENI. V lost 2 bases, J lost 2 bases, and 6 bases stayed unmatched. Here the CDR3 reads CASSPTKGAAGNTIYF. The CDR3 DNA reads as TGTGCCAGCTCACCAACAAAGGGGGCGGCTGGAAACACCATATATTTT.

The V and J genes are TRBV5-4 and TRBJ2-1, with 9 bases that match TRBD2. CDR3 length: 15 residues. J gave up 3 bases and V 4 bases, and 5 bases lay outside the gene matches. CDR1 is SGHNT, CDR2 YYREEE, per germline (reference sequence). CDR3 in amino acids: CASSVLAGDYNEQFF. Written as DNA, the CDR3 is TGTGCCAGCAGCGTCTTAGCGGGAGACTACAATGAGCAGTTCTTC.

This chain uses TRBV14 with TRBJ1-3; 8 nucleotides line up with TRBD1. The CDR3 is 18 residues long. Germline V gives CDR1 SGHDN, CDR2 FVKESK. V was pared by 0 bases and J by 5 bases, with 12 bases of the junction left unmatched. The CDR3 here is CASSQDLGFGQGRNTIYF. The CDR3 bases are TGTGCCAGCAGCCAAGATCTCGGGTTTGGACAGGGCCGAAACACCATATATTTT.

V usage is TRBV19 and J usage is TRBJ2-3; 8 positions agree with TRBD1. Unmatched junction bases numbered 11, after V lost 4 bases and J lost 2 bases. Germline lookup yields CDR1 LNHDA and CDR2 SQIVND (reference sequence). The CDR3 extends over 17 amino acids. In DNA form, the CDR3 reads TGTGCCAGTAGTAGGGGGACAGGCCCTCCTCTCACAGATACGCAGTATTTT. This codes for CASSRGTGPPLTDTQYF.

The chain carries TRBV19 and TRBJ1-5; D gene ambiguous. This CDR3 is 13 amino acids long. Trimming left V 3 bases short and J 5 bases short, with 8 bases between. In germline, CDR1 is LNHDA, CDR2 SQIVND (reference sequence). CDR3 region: CASSIVSDQPQHF. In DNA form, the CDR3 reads TGTGCCAGTAGTATTGTTTCGGATCAGCCCCAGCATTTT.

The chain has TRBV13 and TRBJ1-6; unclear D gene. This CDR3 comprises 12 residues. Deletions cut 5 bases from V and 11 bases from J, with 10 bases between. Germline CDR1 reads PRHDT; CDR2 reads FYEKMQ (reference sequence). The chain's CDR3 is CASSPRSPPLHF. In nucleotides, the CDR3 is TGTGCCAGCAGCCCGAGGAGTCCACCCCTCCACTTT.

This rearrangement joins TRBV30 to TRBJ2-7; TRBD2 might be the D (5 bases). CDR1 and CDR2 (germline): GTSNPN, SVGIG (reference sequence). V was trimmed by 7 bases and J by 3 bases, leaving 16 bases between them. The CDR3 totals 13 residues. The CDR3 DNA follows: TGTGCCTTAACCAGCGGCCTCTTCTACGAGCAGTACTTC. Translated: CALTSGLFYEQYF.

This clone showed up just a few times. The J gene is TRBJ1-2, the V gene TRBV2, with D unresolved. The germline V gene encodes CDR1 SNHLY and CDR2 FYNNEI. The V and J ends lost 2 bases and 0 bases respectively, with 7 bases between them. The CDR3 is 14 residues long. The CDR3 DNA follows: TGTGCCAGCAGTGAAAATAGCGCTAACTATGGCTACACCTTC. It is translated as CASSENSANYGYTF.

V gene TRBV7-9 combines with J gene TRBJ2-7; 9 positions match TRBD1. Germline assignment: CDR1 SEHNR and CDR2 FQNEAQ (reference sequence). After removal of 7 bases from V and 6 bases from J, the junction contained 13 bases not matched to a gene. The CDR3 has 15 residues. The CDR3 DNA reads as TGTGCCAGCACCATCACCGGGACAGGGTCTCGCGAGCAGTACTTC. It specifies CASTITGTGSREQYF.

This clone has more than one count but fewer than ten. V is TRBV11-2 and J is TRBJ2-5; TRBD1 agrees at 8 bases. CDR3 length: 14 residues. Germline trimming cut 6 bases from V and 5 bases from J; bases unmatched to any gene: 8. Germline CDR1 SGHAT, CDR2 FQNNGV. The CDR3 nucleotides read TGTGCCAGCAGGAAGACAGGGGTCGGGGAGACCCAGTACTTC. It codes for CASRKTGVGETQYF.

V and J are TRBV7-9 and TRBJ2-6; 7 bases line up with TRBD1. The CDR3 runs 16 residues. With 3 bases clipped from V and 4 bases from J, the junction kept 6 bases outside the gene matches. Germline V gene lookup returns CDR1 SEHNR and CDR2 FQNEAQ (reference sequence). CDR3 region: CASSFLTGDGANVLTF. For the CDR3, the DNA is TGTGCCAGCAGCTTCCTTACAGGGGACGGGGCCAACGTCCTGACTTTC.

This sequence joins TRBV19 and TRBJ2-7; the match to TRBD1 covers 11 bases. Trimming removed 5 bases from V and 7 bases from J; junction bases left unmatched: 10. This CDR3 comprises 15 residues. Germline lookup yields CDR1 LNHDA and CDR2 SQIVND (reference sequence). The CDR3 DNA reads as TGTGCCAGTAGTCCCCGGACAGGGGGCTCCGCGGAGCAGTACTTC. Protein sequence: CASSPRTGGSAEQYF.

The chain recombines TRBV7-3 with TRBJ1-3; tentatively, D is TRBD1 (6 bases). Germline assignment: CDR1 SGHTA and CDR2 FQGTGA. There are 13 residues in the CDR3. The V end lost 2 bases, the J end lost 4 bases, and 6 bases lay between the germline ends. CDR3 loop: CASSLGQGNTIYF. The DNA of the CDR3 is TGTGCCAGCAGCTTAGGACAGGGAAACACCATATATTTT.

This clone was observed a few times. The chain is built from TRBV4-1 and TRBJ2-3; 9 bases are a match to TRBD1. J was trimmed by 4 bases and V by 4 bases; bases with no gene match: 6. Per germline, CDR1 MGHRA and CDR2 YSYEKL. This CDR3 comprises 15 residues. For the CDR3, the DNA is TGCGCCAGCAGCCCGTTACAGGGGGCAGCAGATACGCAGTATTTT. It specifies CASSPLQGAADTQYF.

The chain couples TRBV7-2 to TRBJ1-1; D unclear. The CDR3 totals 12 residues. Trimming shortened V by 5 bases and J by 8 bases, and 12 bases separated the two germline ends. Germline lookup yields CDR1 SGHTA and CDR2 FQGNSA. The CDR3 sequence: CASSLPGLEAFF. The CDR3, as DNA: TGTGCCAGCAGCCTACCAGGTTTGGAAGCTTTCTTT.

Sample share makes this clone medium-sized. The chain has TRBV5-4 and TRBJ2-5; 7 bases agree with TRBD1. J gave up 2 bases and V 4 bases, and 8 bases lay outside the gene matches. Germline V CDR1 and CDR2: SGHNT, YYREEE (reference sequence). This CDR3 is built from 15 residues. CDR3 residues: CASSPTRDRQETQYF. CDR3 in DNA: TGTGCCAGCAGCCCTACTCGGGACAGACAAGAGACCCAGTACTTC. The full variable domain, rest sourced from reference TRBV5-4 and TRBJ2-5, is ETGVTQSPTHLIKTRGQQVTLRCSSQSGHNTVSWYQQALGQGPQFIFQYYREEENGRGNFPPRFSGLQFPNYSSELNVNALELDDSALYLCASSPTRDRQETQYFGPGTRLLVL.

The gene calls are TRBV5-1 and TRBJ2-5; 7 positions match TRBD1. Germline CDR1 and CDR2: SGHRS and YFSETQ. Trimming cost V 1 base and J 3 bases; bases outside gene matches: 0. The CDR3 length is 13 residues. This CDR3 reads CASSLTGEETQYF. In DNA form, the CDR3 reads TGCGCCAGCAGCTTGACAGGGGAAGAGACCCAGTACTTC.

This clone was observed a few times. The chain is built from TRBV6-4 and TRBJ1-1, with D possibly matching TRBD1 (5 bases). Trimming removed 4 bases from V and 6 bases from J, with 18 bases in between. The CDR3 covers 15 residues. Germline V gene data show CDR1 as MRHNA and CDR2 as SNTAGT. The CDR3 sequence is CASSARTHPKAEAFF. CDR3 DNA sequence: TGTGCCAGCAGTGCAAGGACACACCCAAAGGCTGAAGCTTTCTTT.

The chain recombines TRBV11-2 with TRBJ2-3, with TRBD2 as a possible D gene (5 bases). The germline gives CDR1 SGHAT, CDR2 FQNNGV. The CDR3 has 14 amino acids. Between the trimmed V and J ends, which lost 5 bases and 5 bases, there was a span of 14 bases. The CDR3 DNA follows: TGTGCCAGCAGCCCGGGGATATTCGGAGATACGCAGTATTTT. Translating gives CASSPGIFGDTQYF.

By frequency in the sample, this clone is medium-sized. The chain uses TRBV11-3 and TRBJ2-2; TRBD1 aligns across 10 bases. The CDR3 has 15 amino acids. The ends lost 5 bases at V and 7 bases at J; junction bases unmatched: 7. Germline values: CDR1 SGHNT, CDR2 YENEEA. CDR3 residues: CASSTRQGANGELFF. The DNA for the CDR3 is TGTGCCAGCAGCACGCGACAGGGGGCAAACGGGGAGCTGTTTTTT.

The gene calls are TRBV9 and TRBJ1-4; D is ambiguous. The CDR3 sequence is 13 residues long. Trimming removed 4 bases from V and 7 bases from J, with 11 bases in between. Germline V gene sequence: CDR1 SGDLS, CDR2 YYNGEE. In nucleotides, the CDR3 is TGTGCCAGCAGCCCCTACGTTGGTGAAAAACTGTTTTTT. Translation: CASSPYVGEKLFF.

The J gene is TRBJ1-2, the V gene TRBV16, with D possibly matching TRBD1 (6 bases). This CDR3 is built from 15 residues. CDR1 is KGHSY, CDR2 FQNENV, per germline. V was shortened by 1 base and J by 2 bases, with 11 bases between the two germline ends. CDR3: CASSQYIQGNYGYTF. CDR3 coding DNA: TGTGCCAGCAGCCAATACATCCAGGGGAACTATGGCTACACCTTC.

CDR3: CASSFRLAGVDGELFF. In DNA form, the CDR3 reads TGTGCCAGCAGTTTTAGACTAGCGGGAGTAGACGGGGAGCTGTTTTTT. The chain is built from TRBV27 and TRBJ2-2; TRBD2 aligns across 12 bases. The CDR3 is 16 amino acids. Germline CDR1 is MNHEY and CDR2 is SMNVEV (reference sequence). V was clipped by 3 bases and J by 7 bases; unmatched bases: 6.

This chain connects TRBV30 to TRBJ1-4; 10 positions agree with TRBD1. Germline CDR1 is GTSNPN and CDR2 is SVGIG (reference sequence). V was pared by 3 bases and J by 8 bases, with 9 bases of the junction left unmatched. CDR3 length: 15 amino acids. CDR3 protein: CAWRGGQGSQEKLFF. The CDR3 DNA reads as TGTGCCTGGAGGGGGGGACAGGGGAGTCAGGAAAAACTGTTTTTT.

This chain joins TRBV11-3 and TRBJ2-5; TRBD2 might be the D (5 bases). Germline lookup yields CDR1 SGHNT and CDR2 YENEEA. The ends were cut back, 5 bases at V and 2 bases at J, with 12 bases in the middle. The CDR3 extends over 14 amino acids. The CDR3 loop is CASSPRESQETQYF. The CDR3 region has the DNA TGTGCCAGCAGCCCTAGGGAGTCACAAGAGACCCAGTACTTC.

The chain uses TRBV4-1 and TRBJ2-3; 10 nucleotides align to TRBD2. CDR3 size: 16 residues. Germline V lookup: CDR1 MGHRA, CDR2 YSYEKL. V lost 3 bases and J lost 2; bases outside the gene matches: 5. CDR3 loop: CASSQLAGEATDTQYF. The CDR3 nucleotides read TGCGCCAGCAGCCAGCTAGCGGGAGAGGCCACAGATACGCAGTATTTT.